Listed here are 21 T cell receptor beta chains from one sample, sequenced in a study of tumor-infiltrating lymphocytes in localized non-small cell lung cancer. TCRdb's table, derived via immunoSEQ multiplex PCR, lists solely in-frame clones and lacks some. The table lists 10,000 to 15,000 clones, 68% of them singletons. The sequenced sample was lung tumor tissue. These TCRs come from a human donor with non-small cell lung cancer.

This clone was seen just once. This chain uses TRBV21-1 with TRBJ1-1; the D segment call TRBD1 is taken from the table without a DNA check. TRBV21-1 is a documented pseudogene. This CDR3 has 15 residues. The CDR3 DNA follows: TGTGCCAGCAGCGCGAGTCCGGGACAGGGCACTGAAGCTTTCTTT. Its translation is CASSASPGQGTEAFF.

The V and J genes are TRBV6-1 and TRBJ1-1, with 7 nucleotides matching TRBD1. V was pared by 7 bases and J by 2 bases, with 7 bases of the junction left unmatched. This CDR3 has 14 amino acids. In germline, CDR1 is MNHNS, CDR2 SASEGT. CDR3 in amino acids: CASTQGVGNTEAFF. The CDR3 DNA follows: TGTGCCAGCACCCAGGGGGTAGGCAACACTGAAGCTTTCTTT.

This chain connects TRBV6-6 to TRBJ1-5, with D uncertain. Germline V CDR1 and CDR2: MNHNY, SVGAGI (reference sequence). The V end lost 4 bases, the J end lost 5 bases, and 9 bases lay between the germline ends. The CDR3 extends over 13 amino acids. Here the CDR3 reads CASSSQADQPQHF. Here the CDR3 DNA reads TGTGCCAGCAGTTCCCAGGCCGATCAGCCCCAGCATTTT.

The CDR3 is CASSLAEGQETQYF. CDR3 DNA sequence: TGTGCCAGCAGCTTAGCTGAGGGTCAAGAGACCCAGTACTTC. The genes are TRBV7-9 and TRBJ2-5; D might be TRBD2 (5 bases). The germline gives CDR1 SEHNR, CDR2 FQNEAQ (reference sequence). The V and J ends lost 0 bases and 2 bases respectively, with 7 bases between them. This CDR3 has 14 amino acids.

This clone is labeled as medium-sized. The chain recombines TRBV19 with TRBJ1-2; D might be TRBD1 (5 bases). The V gene's germline CDR1 is LNHDA and CDR2 SQIVND (reference sequence). The V end lost 8 bases, the J end lost 0 bases, and 19 bases lay between the germline ends. The CDR3 runs to 16 residues. The CDR3 coding sequence is TGTGCCAGTTCCAGGGAGCGGCAGGTGACTAACTATGGCTACACCTTC. Residues: CASSRERQVTNYGYTF.

The CDR3 protein is CAWREGGYEQYF. The DNA for the CDR3 is TGTGCCTGGAGGGAGGGGGGCTACGAGCAGTACTTC. The chain is built from TRBV30 and TRBJ2-7; D may be TRBD1 or TRBD2 (6 bases each). CDR3 size: 12 residues. The germline CDR1 and CDR2 sequences are GTSNPN and SVGIG (reference sequence). The V end lost 3 bases, the J end lost 3 bases, and 9 bases lay between the germline ends.

This rearrangement joins TRBV15 to TRBJ2-1; 7 bases map to TRBD2. V lost 5 bases to trimming and J lost 2 bases; unmatched junction nucleotides: 9. This CDR3 region has 16 residues. Looked up from germline, CDR1 is LNHNV and CDR2 is YYDKDF (reference sequence). The CDR3 here is CATSGRTSGTYNEQFF. The CDR3 bases are TGTGCCACCAGCGGCCGGACTAGTGGGACCTACAATGAGCAGTTCTTC.

The chain combines TRBV5-6 with TRBJ1-2; D is ambiguous. There are 16 residues in the CDR3. Looked up from germline, CDR1 is SGHDT and CDR2 is YYEEEE. The V gene lost 1 base and the J gene lost 0 bases, with 13 bases spanning the gap. As DNA, the CDR3 is TGTGCCAGCAGCTTGTACGGGATGCGTGCTAACTATGGCTACACCTTC. It specifies CASSLYGMRANYGYTF.

This chain connects TRBV27 to TRBJ2-3; TRBD1 is a possible D gene (6 bases). CDR1 MNHEY and CDR2 SMNVEV come from the germline V gene (reference sequence). Trimming pared 3 bases from V and 0 bases from J, leaving 13 bases between. CDR3 length equals 16 residues. The CDR3 nucleotides are TGTGCCAGCAGTTTCAGACAGGACACTAGCACAGATACGCAGTATTTT. Its translation is CASSFRQDTSTDTQYF.

V and J are TRBV7-8 and TRBJ1-3; 10 bases fit TRBD1. V shed 0 bases, J shed 0 bases, and the junction held 8 bases outside the gene matches. CDR3 length: 19 residues. CDR1 SGHVS and CDR2 FQNEAQ come from the germline V gene. The CDR3 DNA sequence: TGTGCCAGCAGCTTAGCACACCCGGGACAGGGGTTCTCTGGAAACACCATATATTTT. As protein: CASSLAHPGQGFSGNTIYF.

The chain links TRBV5-1 to TRBJ2-2; 8 bases agree with TRBD1. Germline loops: CDR1 SGHRS, CDR2 YFSETQ. The CDR3 length is 15 residues. Trimming removed 3 bases from V and 7 bases from J; junction bases left unmatched: 8. The CDR3 is CASSSGQGGFGELFF. The CDR3 bases are TGCGCCAGCAGCTCCGGACAGGGTGGTTTCGGGGAGCTGTTTTTT.

V usage is TRBV5-1 and J usage is TRBJ1-5; TRBD1 matches at 7 bases. The ends lost 4 bases at V and 0 bases at J; junction bases unmatched: 4. The CDR3 spans 15 residues. Germline V gene data show CDR1 as SGHRS and CDR2 as YFSETQ. The CDR3 region has the DNA TGCGCCAGCAGCGAGGGGACAGCTAGCAATCAGCCCCAGCATTTT. Encoded protein: CASSEGTASNQPQHF. Together with reference TRBV5-1 and TRBJ1-5, the CDR3 gives the full variable domain: KAGVTQTPRYLIKTRGQQVTLSCSPISGHRSVSWYQQTPGQGLQFLFEYFSETQRNKGNFPGRFSGRQFSNSRSEMNVSTLELGDSALYLCASSEGTASNQPQHFGDGTRLSIL.

By share, this clone ranks as large (0.1 to 1%). V and J are TRBV29-1 and TRBJ1-2; D unresolved. Germline lookup yields CDR1 SQVTM and CDR2 ANQGSEA. Trimming shortened V by 5 bases and J by 5 bases, and 9 bases separated the two germline ends. This CDR3 is built from 11 residues. The CDR3 is CSVYREYGYTF. DNA for the CDR3: TGCAGCGTTTACAGAGAGTATGGCTACACCTTC. Based on the CDR3 plus reference TRBV29-1 and TRBJ1-2, the full variable domain is SAVISQKPSRDICQRGTSLTIQCQVDSQVTMMFWYRQQPGQSLTLIATANQGSEATYESGFVIDKFPISRPNLTFSTLTVSNMSPEDSSIYLCSVYREYGYTFGSGTRLTVV.

The V call is TRBV9, the J call TRBJ1-2, with D uncertain. Germline V gene lookup returns CDR1 SGDLS and CDR2 YYNGEE. The CDR3 loop spans 12 amino acids. V lost 4 bases and J 6 bases, leaving 10 bases between the germline ends. In DNA, the CDR3 is TGTGCCAGCAGCCTTCCTCGAGATGGCTACACCTTC. The encoded protein is CASSLPRDGYTF.

The chain recombines TRBV7-9 with TRBJ2-1, with TRBD2 identical over 10 bases. The CDR3 contains 18 residues. The V gene end was trimmed by 0 bases and the J gene end by 0 bases; junction bases not matched to a gene: 5. In germline, CDR1 is SEHNR, CDR2 FQNEAQ (reference sequence). CDR3: CASSLAASGGSSYNEQFF. The CDR3 DNA follows: TGTGCCAGCAGCTTAGCCGCTAGCGGGGGAAGCTCCTACAATGAGCAGTTCTTC.

The chain employs TRBV5-1 and TRBJ1-2; possible D gene TRBD1, 5 bases. The germline CDR1 and CDR2 sequences are SGHRS and YFSETQ. This CDR3 spans 15 amino acids. V was pared by 0 bases and J by 3 bases, with 12 bases between. CDR3 nucleotide sequence: TGCGCCAGCAGCTTGGGAGGGGCTGGCGACTATGGCTACACCTTC. It yields the protein CASSLGGAGDYGYTF.

Only a few counts were recorded for this clone. J is TRBJ1-1 and V is TRBV10-1, with D possibly being TRBD1 (6 bases). This CDR3 spans 17 amino acids. The germline V gene encodes CDR1 WNHNN and CDR2 SYGVQD (reference sequence). The V gene lost 2 bases and the J gene lost 1 base, with 17 bases spanning the gap. The CDR3 DNA reads as TGCGCCAGCAGTGAGGTTTGGGACATCGGGGGGAACACTGAAGCTTTCTTT. Translated: CASSEVWDIGGNTEAFF.

In its sample, this clone ranks as medium-sized (0.01 to 0.1%). The rearrangement joins TRBV29-1 to TRBJ1-1; D not resolved. The germline V and J ends were trimmed by 1 base and 10 bases, with 16 bases remaining between them. The CDR3 covers 13 residues. Germline-derived CDR1 and CDR2 are SQVTM and ANQGSEA. DNA of the CDR3: TGCAGCGTTGAAGCTGAGACGCCGGCTCGAGCTTTCTTT. This encodes CSVEAETPARAFF.

In its sample, this clone was seen a few times. This sequence joins TRBV11-2 and TRBJ1-1; the match to TRBD1 covers 10 bases. This CDR3 region has 14 residues. Per the germline V gene, CDR1 is SGHAT and CDR2 is FQNNGV. The V segment lost 2 bases and the J segment 10 bases; nucleotides outside the gene matches: 7. The DNA of the CDR3 is TGTGCCAGCAGCTTATGGGACAGGGGTCTGGGAGCTTTCTTT. It yields the protein CASSLWDRGLGAFF.

CDR3 region: CASSLDLTGGYYGYTF. The CDR3 DNA sequence: TGTGCCAGCAGCTTGGATTTGACAGGGGGTTATTATGGCTACACCTTC. V usage is TRBV5-5 and J usage is TRBJ1-2, with TRBD1 identical over 9 bases. CDR3 length: 16 amino acids. J was trimmed by 5 bases and V by 0 bases; bases with no gene match: 8. CDR1 and CDR2 (germline): SGHKS, YYEKEE (reference sequence). Together with reference TRBV5-5 and TRBJ1-2, the CDR3 gives the full variable domain: DAGVTQSPTHLIKTRGQQVTLRCSPISGHKSVSWYQQVLGQGPQFIFQYYEKEERGRGNFPDRFSARQFPNYSSELNVNALLLGDSALYLCASSLDLTGGYYGYTFGSGTRLTVV.

The chain joins TRBV4-3 to TRBJ1-4, with TRBD1 identical over 8 bases. The CDR3 contains 14 residues. The germline gives CDR1 LGHNA, CDR2 YSLEER. The V segment lost 2 bases and the J segment 8 bases; nucleotides outside the gene matches: 4. The CDR3 reads CASSQRTGREKLFF. In DNA, the CDR3 is TGCGCCAGCAGCCAACGGACAGGGCGAGAAAAACTGTTTTTT.